The 26 T cell receptor beta chains given below trace back to one sample, sequenced in a study of blood T cell repertoires in COVID-19. Data came from immunoSEQ multiplex PCR; TCRdb stores just in-frame clones and leaves some out. The data show about 210,000 clones, 80% to 90% seen once. Sequenced sample: peripheral blood. The source of these receptors is a woman at least 80 years old with acute or convalescent COVID-19.

This chain joins TRBV9 and TRBJ1-6; TRBD1 aligns across 7 bases. CDR1 SGDLS and CDR2 YYNGEE come from the germline V gene. V shed 1 base and J 9 bases; nucleotides not matched to a gene: 4. The CDR3 runs to 14 residues. CDR3 sequence reads: CASSVWDSRSPLHF. CDR3 in DNA: TGTGCCAGCAGCGTATGGGACAGCCGTTCACCCCTCCACTTT. Using reference TRBV9 and TRBJ1-6 for the parts outside the CDR3, the full variable domain is DSGVTQTPKHLITATGQRVTLRCSPRSGDLSVYWYQQSLDQGLQFLIQYYNGEERAKGNILERFSAQQFPDLHSELNLSSLELGDSALYFCASSVWDSRSPLHFGNGTRLTVT.

DNA for the CDR3: TGTGCCAGCAGCCAAGGGGGGGGAGAGACCCAGTACTTC. Residues: CASSQGGGETQYF. The rearrangement links TRBV3-1 (or the pseudogene TRBV3-2) to TRBJ2-5, with 7 bases that match TRBD2. From germline, CDR1 is LGHDT and CDR2 YNNKEL (reference sequence). V shed 1 base, J shed 4 bases, and the junction held 0 bases outside the gene matches. This CDR3 comprises 13 residues.

This clone came up a few times. The gene calls are TRBV4-3 and TRBJ1-4; 8 bases match TRBD1. Per germline, CDR1 LGHNA and CDR2 YSLEER. The CDR3 totals 16 residues. Germline trimming cut 5 bases from V and 5 bases from J; bases unmatched to any gene: 10. The CDR3 region is CASSWARGLLNEKLFF. As DNA, the CDR3 is TGCGCCAGCAGCTGGGCCAGGGGGCTCCTAAATGAAAAACTGTTTTTT.

Remarks on this clone: The sample contains more than one DNA sequence encoding this CDR3. The gene calls are TRBV19 and TRBJ1-6; D not certain. Per the germline V gene, CDR1 is LNHDA and CDR2 is SQIVND (reference sequence). This CDR3 spans 12 amino acids. Trimming took off 3 bases at V and 7 bases at J, with 4 bases between the two ends. The CDR3 nucleotides read TGTGCCAGTAGTATTAGAAATTCACCCCTCCACTTT. Protein product: CASSIRNSPLHF.

The rearrangement uses TRBV16 and TRBJ1-5, with 7 bases fitting TRBD1. Germline CDR1 is KGHSY and CDR2 is FQNENV. The CDR3 runs 15 residues. V shed 1 base, J shed 4 bases, and the junction held 4 bases outside the gene matches. CDR3 in amino acids: CASSQFSGGNQPQHF. CDR3 DNA: TGTGCCAGCAGCCAATTTTCAGGGGGAAATCAGCCCCAGCATTTT.

This chain joins TRBV5-1 and TRBJ2-3; TRBD1 matches 8 bases. V trimming: 2 bases; J trimming: 0 bases; junction bases outside the gene matches: 2. Germline V gene lookup returns CDR1 SGHRS and CDR2 YFSETQ. The length of the CDR3 is 15 residues. CDR3 sequence reads: CASSFRDRSTDTQYF. In DNA, the CDR3 is TGCGCCAGCAGCTTCCGGGACAGGAGCACAGATACGCAGTATTTT.

This sequence joins TRBV27 and TRBJ2-1; 9 bases fit TRBD2. The junction had 12 bases not matched to a gene; V was cut back by 6 bases and J by 9 bases. Germline V gene data show CDR1 as MNHEY and CDR2 as SMNVEV (reference sequence). The CDR3 runs to 15 residues. CDR3 sequence (DNA): TGTGCCAGCAGACTTCCGGGACTAGCTTCCGGTGAGCAGTTCTTC. It codes for CASRLPGLASGEQFF.

The chain has TRBV28 and TRBJ2-7; D is ambiguous. V lost 1 base and J 3 bases, leaving 7 bases between the germline ends. The CDR3 consists of 13 residues. The germline V gene has CDR1 MDHEN and CDR2 SYDVKM. CDR3 in amino acids: CASSLFAGYEQYF. DNA of the CDR3: TGTGCCAGCAGTTTATTCGCCGGCTACGAGCAGTACTTC.

The chain couples TRBV6-5 to TRBJ1-1, with 10 bases lining up with TRBD1. This CDR3 comprises 13 residues. Germline CDR1 reads MNHEY; CDR2 reads SVGAGI. J was trimmed by 5 bases and V by 10 bases; bases with no gene match: 7. The CDR3 bases are TGTGCCACCCGGACAGGGGGGGGAACTGAAGCTTTCTTT. This gives the protein CATRTGGGTEAFF.

The chain carries TRBV9 and TRBJ2-3; 9 nucleotides agree with TRBD2. CDR1 and CDR2 from the germline V gene are SGDLS and YYNGEE. This CDR3 has 18 amino acids. V lost 0 bases to trimming and J lost 4 bases; unmatched junction nucleotides: 12. CDR3 DNA sequence: TGTGCCAGCAGCGTAGTACCCACGGTAGCGGGAGTTTCAGATACGCAGTATTTT. Its protein product is CASSVVPTVAGVSDTQYF.

CDR3 DNA sequence: TGTGCCACCAGTGATTACCACTCCACCGGGGAGCTGTTTTTT. The encoded protein is CATSDYHSTGELFF. V and J are TRBV24-1 and TRBJ2-2; the D is unclear. Trimming took off 2 bases at V and 4 bases at J, with 7 bases between the two ends. The germline V gene encodes CDR1 KGHDR and CDR2 SFDVKD. The CDR3 loop spans 14 amino acids.

The rearrangement links TRBV18 to TRBJ2-7; no clear D. The V end was cut by 3 bases, the J end by 2 bases, with 17 bases between. From germline, CDR1 is KGHSH and CDR2 LQKENI. This CDR3 is built from 16 residues. In DNA form, the CDR3 reads TGTGCCAGCTCACCTCTTTTTGGCCCTGGTCCCTACGAGCAGTACTTC. Protein product: CASSPLFGPGPYEQYF.

The chain combines TRBV27 with TRBJ1-1; no reliable D call. This CDR3 comprises 13 residues. The V gene lost 10 bases and the J gene lost 3 bases, with 15 bases spanning the gap. Germline loops: CDR1 MNHEY, CDR2 SMNVEV (reference sequence). The CDR3 spells CATSRRADTEAFF. The DNA of the CDR3 is TGTGCCACCTCGAGGAGGGCGGACACTGAAGCTTTCTTT.

CDR3 amino acids: CASSTGRGTEAFF. CDR3 bases: TGTGCCAGCAGTACCGGGCGGGGCACTGAAGCTTTCTTT. This chain connects TRBV7-2 to TRBJ1-1, with no clear D. Germline CDR1 is SGHTA and CDR2 is FQGNSA. The ends were cut back, 6 bases at V and 4 bases at J, with 12 bases in the middle. CDR3 length: 13 residues.

The CDR3 loop is CASSSIISGNTIYF. In nucleotides, the CDR3 is TGTGCCAGCAGTTCAATCATCTCTGGAAACACCATATATTTT. The chain combines TRBV6-5 with TRBJ1-3, with D unclear. Trimming left V 4 bases short and J 0 bases short, with 7 bases between. Looked up from germline, CDR1 is MNHEY and CDR2 is SVGAGI. CDR3 length: 14 amino acids.

This chain uses TRBV7-8 with TRBJ2-2, with 11 bases aligning to TRBD2. The CDR3 sequence is 19 residues long. The germline gives CDR1 SGHVS, CDR2 FQNEAQ. The V and J ends lost 2 bases and 4 bases, in that order; junction bases with no gene match: 12. CDR3 loop: CASSLKGVLAGVGTGELFF. CDR3 in DNA: TGTGCCAGCAGCTTAAAGGGCGTACTAGCGGGAGTCGGCACCGGGGAGCTGTTTTTT. Variable domain in full (rest from reference TRBV7-8 and TRBJ2-2): GAGVSQSPRYKVAKRGQDVALRCDPISGHVSLFWYQQALGQGPEFLTYFQNEAQLDKSGLPSDRFFAERPEGSVSTLKIQRTQQEDSAVYLCASSLKGVLAGVGTGELFFGEGSRLTVL.

The genes are TRBV28 and TRBJ1-4; D gene ambiguous. Germline V gene data show CDR1 as MDHEN and CDR2 as SYDVKM. V shed 7 bases and J shed 8 bases, with 11 bases lying between them. The CDR3 length is 12 residues. The CDR3: CASKERGEKLFF. The CDR3 DNA is TGTGCCAGCAAAGAGCGGGGAGAAAAACTGTTTTTT. The full variable domain, in which reference TRBV28 and TRBJ1-4 provide the parts outside the CDR3, is DVKVTQSSRYLVKRTGEKVFLECVQDMDHENMFWYRQDPGLGLRLIYFSYDVKMKEKGDIPEGYSVSREKKERFSLILESASTNQTSMYLCASKERGEKLFFGSGTQLSVL.

V is TRBV24-1 and J is TRBJ2-2; 13 nucleotides match TRBD2. The germline V gene has CDR1 KGHDR and CDR2 SFDVKD. Trimming took 4 bases from V and 6 from J; bases not matched to a gene: 10. The CDR3 loop spans 18 amino acids. CDR3 region: CATSDPGLAGVSSGELFF. CDR3 nucleotide sequence: TGTGCCACCAGTGACCCCGGACTAGCGGGAGTGTCTTCCGGGGAGCTGTTTTTT.

The V and J genes are TRBV28 and TRBJ1-5; D ambiguous. Between the trimmed V and J ends, which lost 6 bases and 10 bases, there was a span of 10 bases. The CDR3 length is 11 residues. Per the germline V gene, CDR1 is MDHEN and CDR2 is SYDVKM. CDR3 in amino acids: CASSTGLPQHF. The CDR3, as DNA: TGTGCCAGCAGCACGGGATTACCCCAGCATTTT.

The chain employs TRBV28 and TRBJ2-2; 10 bases fit TRBD1. Trimming at V came to 4 bases and at J to 6 bases, leaving 2 bases not matched to a gene. CDR1 and CDR2 (germline): MDHEN, SYDVKM. The CDR3 consists of 14 residues. In DNA, the CDR3 is TGTGCCAGCAGTTCGACAGGGGGCGCCGGGGAGCTGTTTTTT. It translates to CASSSTGGAGELFF.

This clone appeared once. The chain has TRBV28 and TRBJ1-5, with TRBD1 identical over 10 bases. There are 16 residues in the CDR3. Germline V gene lookup returns CDR1 MDHEN and CDR2 SYDVKM. V was clipped by 1 base and J by 2 bases; unmatched bases: 2. CDR3 sequence reads: CASSLFGTGGNQPQHF. The CDR3 DNA is TGTGCCAGCAGTTTATTCGGGACAGGGGGCAATCAGCCCCAGCATTTT.

The chain uses TRBV27 and TRBJ1-1; D is unclear. The CDR3 length is 13 residues. The germline V gene has CDR1 MNHEY and CDR2 SMNVEV (reference sequence). Trimming took off 6 bases at V and 0 bases at J, with 8 bases between the two ends. CDR3 region: CASRSLMNTEAFF. The CDR3 bases are TGTGCCAGCAGGAGTTTAATGAACACTGAAGCTTTCTTT.

In its sample, this clone was seen once. J is TRBJ2-2 and V is TRBV9; D remains ambiguous. Per germline, CDR1 SGDLS and CDR2 YYNGEE. The V gene lost 4 bases and the J gene lost 4 bases, with 17 bases spanning the gap. The CDR3 has 16 residues. The CDR3 sequence: CASSPPEYRATGELFF. The CDR3 coding sequence is TGTGCCAGCAGCCCCCCCGAGTATCGCGCCACCGGGGAGCTGTTTTTT.

This clone appeared once. The rearrangement links TRBV3-1 (or the pseudogene TRBV3-2) to TRBJ1-2; 9 bases are shared with TRBD1. The CDR3 covers 15 residues. Germline lookup yields CDR1 LGHDT and CDR2 YNNKEL (reference sequence). V shed 4 bases and J 8 bases; nucleotides not matched to a gene: 11. CDR3 DNA: TGTGCCAGCAGCCGAAGGGACAGGGACGTGCGAGGCTACACCTTC. As protein: CASSRRDRDVRGYTF.

The J gene is TRBJ2-1, the V gene TRBV11-2, with 9 bases that match TRBD1. Germline V gene lookup returns CDR1 SGHAT and CDR2 FQNNGV. The CDR3 is 17 residues long. The V and J ends lost 5 bases and 7 bases, in that order; junction bases with no gene match: 15. Written as DNA, the CDR3 is TGTGCCAGCAGCACCTGGGGTGGTGGGACAGGGAAGAATGAGCAGTTCTTC. Translated: CASSTWGGGTGKNEQFF.

V usage is TRBV2 and J usage is TRBJ2-3, with D tentatively TRBD2 (7 bases). Germline V gene data show CDR1 as SNHLY and CDR2 as FYNNEI. The germline V and J ends were trimmed by 4 bases and 6 bases, with 14 bases remaining between them. The CDR3 sequence is 14 residues long. DNA for the CDR3: TGTGCCAGCAGTGGAACTAGGGGGGGGGATACGCAGTATTTT. Translated, it gives CASSGTRGGDTQYF.